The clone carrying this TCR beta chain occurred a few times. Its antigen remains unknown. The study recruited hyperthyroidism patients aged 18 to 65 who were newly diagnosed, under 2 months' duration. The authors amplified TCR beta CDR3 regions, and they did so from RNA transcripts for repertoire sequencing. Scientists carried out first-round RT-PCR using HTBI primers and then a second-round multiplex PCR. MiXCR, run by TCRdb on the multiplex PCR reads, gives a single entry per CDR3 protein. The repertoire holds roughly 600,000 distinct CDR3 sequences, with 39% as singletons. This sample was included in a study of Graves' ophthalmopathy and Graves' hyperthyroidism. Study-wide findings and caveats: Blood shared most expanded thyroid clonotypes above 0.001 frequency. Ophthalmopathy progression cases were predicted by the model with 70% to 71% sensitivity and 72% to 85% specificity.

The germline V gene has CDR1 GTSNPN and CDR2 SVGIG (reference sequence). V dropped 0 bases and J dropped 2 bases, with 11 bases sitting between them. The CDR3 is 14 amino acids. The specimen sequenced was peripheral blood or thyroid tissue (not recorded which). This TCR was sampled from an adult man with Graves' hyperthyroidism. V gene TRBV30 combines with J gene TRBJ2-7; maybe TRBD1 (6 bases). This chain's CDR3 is CAWSVTGSTYEQYF. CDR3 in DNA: TGTGCCTGGAGTGTAACAGGGTCAACCTACGAGCAGTACTTC.